The TCR beta chain under discussion was sequenced for a study of CD8 T cells in Susac syndrome. The germline V gene encodes CDR1 DFQATT and CDR2 SNEGSKA (reference sequence). With V trimmed by 2 bases and J by 4 bases, 15 bases remained unmatched. The CDR3 has 19 amino acids. RNA, at about 0.45 to 1 ug, was reverse transcribed with random hexamers. The immunoSEQ assay covered 54 Vbeta and 13 Jbeta segments for CDR3. TCRdb re-called the immunoSEQ multiplex PCR reads through MiXCR, storing one row per CDR3 protein. The sample includes about 290,000 distinct CDR3 sequences, 70% to 90% of them seen just once. High-throughput TCR beta sequencing covered peripheral CD8+ and CD4+ T cells.

V gene TRBV20-1 combines with J gene TRBJ2-6, with TRBD2 identical over 9 bases. The material sequenced was CD8+ T cells from PBMCs. This sequence originates from a human donor with multiple sclerosis. CDR3 bases: TGCAGTGCTAGATCAACAGCAGTAGCGGGAGCGGTGGGGGCCAACGTCCTGACTTTC. Its protein is CSARSTAVAGAVGANVLTF.